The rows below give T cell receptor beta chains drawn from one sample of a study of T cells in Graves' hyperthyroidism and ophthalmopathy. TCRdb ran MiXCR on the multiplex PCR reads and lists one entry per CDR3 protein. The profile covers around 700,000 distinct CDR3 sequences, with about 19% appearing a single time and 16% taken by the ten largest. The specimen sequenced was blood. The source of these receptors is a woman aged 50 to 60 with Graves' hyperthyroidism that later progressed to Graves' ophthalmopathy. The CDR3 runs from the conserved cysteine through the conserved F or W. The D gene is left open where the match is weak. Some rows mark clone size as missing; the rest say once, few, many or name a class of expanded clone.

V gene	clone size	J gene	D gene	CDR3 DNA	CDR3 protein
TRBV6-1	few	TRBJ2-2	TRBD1	TGTGCCAGCAGTTGGGGGACAGCTAGAAACACCGGGGAGCTGTTTTTT	CASSWGTARNTGELFF
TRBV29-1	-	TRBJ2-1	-	TGCAGCGTTTTCTCCTTGAGCTACAATGAGCAGTTCTTC	CSVFSLSYNEQFF
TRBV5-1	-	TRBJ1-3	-	TGCGCCAGCAGCTTGGATGCTACGGGAGCAGGAAACACCATATATTTT	CASSLDATGAGNTIYF
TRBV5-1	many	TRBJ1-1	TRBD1	TGCGCCAGCAGCATGGACAGGGGTCGGACTGAAGCTTTCTTT	CASSMDRGRTEAFF
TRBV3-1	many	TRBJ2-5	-	TGTGCCAGCAGCGGTCCGGGAAGTGGGCAAGAGACCCAGTACTTC	CASSGPGSGQETQYF
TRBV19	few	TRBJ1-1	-	TGTGCCAGTAGGACCCAAGGGGTGAACACTGAAGCTTTCTTT	CASRTQGVNTEAFF
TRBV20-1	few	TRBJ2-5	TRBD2	TGCAGTGCTAGGCGGGGGATGTTAGAGACCCAGTACTTC	CSARRGMLETQYF
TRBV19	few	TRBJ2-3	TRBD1	TGTGCCAGTAGTATGGGACAGGGCACAGATACGCAGTATTTT	CASSMGQGTDTQYF
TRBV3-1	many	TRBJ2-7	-	TGTGCCAGCAGCCACATTGGCAGCTCCTACTACGAGCAGTACTTC	CASSHIGSSYYEQYF
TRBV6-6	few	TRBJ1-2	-	TGTGCCAGCAGTTACTCGAATCGTGGGGCTGGCGGCTACACCTTC	CASSYSNRGAGGYTF
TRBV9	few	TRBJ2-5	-	TGTGCCAGCAGCGAGGGGGGGGGGCGAGAGACCCAGTACTTC	CASSEGGGRETQYF
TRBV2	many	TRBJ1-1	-	TGTGCCAGCAGTGAGGGCGGCATGAACACTGAAGCTTTCTTT	CASSEGGMNTEAFF
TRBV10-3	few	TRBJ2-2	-	TGTGCCATCAGTGAGGACACCCGGGAGCTGTTTTTT	CAISEDTRELFF
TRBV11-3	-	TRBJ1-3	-	TGTGCCAGCAGCTTGTCAGGCGACACCATATATTTT	CASSLSGDTIYF
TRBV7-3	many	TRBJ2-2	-	TGTGCCAGCAGCTTATATGGTTCCGGGGAGCTGTTTTTT	CASSLYGSGELFF
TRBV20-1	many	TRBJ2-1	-	TGCAGTGCTAGGGTTCTCGCCAATGAGCAGTTCTTC	CSARVLANEQFF
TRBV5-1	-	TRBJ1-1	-	TGCGCCAGCAGCTTGGCCCAGGATTATAACACTGAAGCTTTCTTT	CASSLAQDYNTEAFF
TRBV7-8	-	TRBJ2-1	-	TGTGCCAGCAGCTTAGGTTTGTCAGCTCGAAGGGGTGAGCAGTTCTTC	CASSLGLSARRGEQFF
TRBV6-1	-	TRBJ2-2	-	TGTGCCAGCTTTAGAGAGAACACCGGGGAGCTGTTTTTT	CASFRENTGELFF
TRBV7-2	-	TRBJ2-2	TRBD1	TGTGCCAGCAGGCCAGGACAGGGGGCGCTTACCGGGGAGCTGTTTTTT	CASRPGQGALTGELFF
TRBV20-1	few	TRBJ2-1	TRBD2	TGCAGTGCCTCCGGGGCCAGCGGGGGGTCTCATGAGCAGTTCTTC	CSASGASGGSHEQFF
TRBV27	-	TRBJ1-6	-	TGTGCCAGCAGCCTACTCAAGGATTCACCCCTCCACTTT	CASSLLKDSPLHF
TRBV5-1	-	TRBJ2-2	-	TGCGCCAGCAGCTTGCTCAGGGGTCGATTTAACACCGGGGAGCTGTTTTTT	CASSLLRGRFNTGELFF
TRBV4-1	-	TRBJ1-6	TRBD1	TGCGCCAGCAGCCATCTGGGACAGGAGGGGACCTATAATTCACCCCTCCACTTT	CASSHLGQEGTYNSPLHF
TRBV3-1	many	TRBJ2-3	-	TGTGCCAGCAGCCTAGACCTCCCCACAGATACGCAGTATTTT	CASSLDLPTDTQYF
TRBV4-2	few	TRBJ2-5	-	TGTGCCAGCAGCCAAGTGTCCGCGCAAGAGACCCAGTACTTC	CASSQVSAQETQYF
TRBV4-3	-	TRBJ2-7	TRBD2	TGCGCCAGCAGCCAAGAGCCCCCGGGACTAGCGGGGATGCGGTACTTC	CASSQEPPGLAGMRYF
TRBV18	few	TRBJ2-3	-	TGTGCCAGCTCACCTTTACAGAGCTCCCCTTATACGCAGTATTTT	CASSPLQSSPYTQYF
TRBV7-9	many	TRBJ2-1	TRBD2	TGTGCCAGCAGCGCTGGCGGTGGGCGGGGGGTCTACAATGAGCAGTTCTTC	CASSAGGGRGVYNEQFF
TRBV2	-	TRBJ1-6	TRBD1	TGTGCCAGCAACCAAAACTCCGGGACAGGGAAAAGAACCCTCCACTTT	CASNQNSGTGKRTLHF
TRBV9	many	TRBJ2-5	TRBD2	TGTGCCAGCAGCGTAGCTAGCGGGGGGGCCGAAGAGACCCAGTACTTC	CASSVASGGAEETQYF
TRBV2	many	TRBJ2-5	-	TGTGCCAGCAGTGGTGCGGGCAGGGACGTTGAGACCCAGTACTTC	CASSGAGRDVETQYF
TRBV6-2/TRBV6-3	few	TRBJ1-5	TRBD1	TGTGCCGTCCGACAGGGAGTAAGCAATCAGCCCCAGCATTTT	CAVRQGVSNQPQHF
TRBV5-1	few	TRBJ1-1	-	TGCGCCAGCAGCCGGGAATTAAGTCTAGAAGCTTTCTTT	CASSRELSLEAFF
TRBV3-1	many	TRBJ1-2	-	TGTGCCAGCAGCCAAGACCCGGGGGCCACCTATGGCTACACCTTC	CASSQDPGATYGYTF
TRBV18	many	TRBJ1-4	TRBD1	TGTGCCAGCTCAGGAATGACAGGGACCATCGCAACTAATGAAAAACTGTTTTTT	CASSGMTGTIATNEKLFF
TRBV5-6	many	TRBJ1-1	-	TGTGCCAGCAGCTTGGTCCCCCAAGCGAATACTGAAGCTTTCTTT	CASSLVPQANTEAFF
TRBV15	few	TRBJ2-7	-	TGTGCCACCAGCCCTGGGACGGCATCCTACGAGCAGTACTTC	CATSPGTASYEQYF
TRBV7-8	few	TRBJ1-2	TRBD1	TGTGCCAGCAGGGGGACAGGGAGTGGCTACACCTTC	CASRGTGSGYTF
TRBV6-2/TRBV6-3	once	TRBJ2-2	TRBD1	TGTGCCAGTACAGGGGACACCGGGGAGCTGTTTTTT	CASTGDTGELFF
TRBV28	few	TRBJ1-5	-	TGTGCCAGCAGCTTCGACCTCTCCAATCAGCCCCAGCATTTT	CASSFDLSNQPQHF
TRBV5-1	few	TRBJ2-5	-	TGCGCCAGCAGCTTGTTCTACAGCCAAGAGACCCAGTACTTC	CASSLFYSQETQYF
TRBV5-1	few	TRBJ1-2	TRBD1	TGCGCCAGCAGCTTGGGGACGACAGGGAGCCAAACTAACTATGGCTACACCTTC	CASSLGTTGSQTNYGYTF
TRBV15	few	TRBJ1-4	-	TGTGCCACCAGCACCAGGACTGACCTGGACGAAAAACTGTTTTTT	CATSTRTDLDEKLFF
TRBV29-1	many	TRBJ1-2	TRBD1	TGCAGCGTAAACACAGGGGGTGGTAACTATGGCTACACCTTC	CSVNTGGGNYGYTF
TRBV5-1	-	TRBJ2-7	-	TGCGCCAGCAGCTTGGGACAGACCAACGAGCAGTACTTC	CASSLGQTNEQYF
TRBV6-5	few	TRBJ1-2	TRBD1	TGTGCCAGCAGTTACTCCGGGACAGGCGAATTCCACACCTTC	CASSYSGTGEFHTF
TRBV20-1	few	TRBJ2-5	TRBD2	TGCAGTGCTAGTGGGGCTAGCGGTAAAACCCAGTACTTC	CSASGASGKTQYF
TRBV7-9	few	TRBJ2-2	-	TGTGCCAGCAGCCTGGACTATAGCACCGGGGAGCTGTTTTTT	CASSLDYSTGELFF
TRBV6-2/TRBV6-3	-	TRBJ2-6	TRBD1	TGTGCCAGCAGTTACGTGGGACAGGGATTTGCTGGGGCCAACGTCCTGACTTTC	CASSYVGQGFAGANVLTF
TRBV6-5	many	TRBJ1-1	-	TGTGCCAGCAGTTACTCGATGGTGGATAGCACTGAAGCTTTCTTT	CASSYSMVDSTEAFF
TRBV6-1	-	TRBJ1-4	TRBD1	TGTGCCAGCTTCCCCCCGAGGGGGCGTGGAAGTGAAAAACTGTTTTTT	CASFPPRGRGSEKLFF
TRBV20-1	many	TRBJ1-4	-	TGCAGTGCTAGGGTGGAGGGGCAGCCTAATGAAAAACTGTTTTTT	CSARVEGQPNEKLFF
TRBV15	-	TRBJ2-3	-	TGTGCCACCAGCAGGCTGGATCAGATTAGCACAGATACGCAGTATTTT	CATSRLDQISTDTQYF
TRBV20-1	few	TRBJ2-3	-	TGCAGGCTCCCTGACACAGATACGCAGTATTTT	CRLPDTDTQYF
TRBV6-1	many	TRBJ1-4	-	TGTGCCAGCAGTGAAGCGACGGGAGGCGCAAATGAAAAACTGTTTTTT	CASSEATGGANEKLFF
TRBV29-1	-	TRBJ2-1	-	TGCAGCGTTGAAGATGATAGGGTTTCCAATGAGCAGTTCTTC	CSVEDDRVSNEQFF
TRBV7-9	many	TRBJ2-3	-	TGTGCCAGTCGTCCCCCAGGGATGGCCGGAGGTGGAGATACGCAGTATTTT	CASRPPGMAGGGDTQYF
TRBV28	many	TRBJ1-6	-	TGTGCCAGCAGTGGCAGGGTTTCCTATAATTCACCCCTCCACTTT	CASSGRVSYNSPLHF